This T cell receptor (beta chain) is drawn from a study of T cell repertoires in cytomegalovirus infection. TCRdb reprocessed the reads with MiXCR, giving one entry per CDR3 protein. The data show about 740,000 distinct CDR3 sequences, with roughly 33% seen just once and about 20% held by the top ten. Points on this clonotype: Its antigen is not identified.

Germline CDR1 is LNHDA and CDR2 is SQIVND (reference sequence). After removal of 8 bases from V and 4 bases from J, the junction contained 8 bases not matched to a gene. The length of the CDR3 is 14 residues. The receptor was isolated from a human donor in good health (CMV status not recorded). Some clones in this sample may be carry-over from other donors' samples. The chain combines TRBV19 with TRBJ2-5; 9 nucleotides match TRBD1. Here the sequenced sample was cultured PBMCs, taken from culture after CMV antigen stimulation. Here the CDR3 DNA reads TGTGCCAGTCGCCGGGACAGGGCGGGAGAGACCCAGTACTTC. Amino acid sequence: CASRRDRAGETQYF.